Presented here are 9 T cell receptor beta chains from one specimen sequenced in a study of CD4 T cells in relation to SARS-CoV-2 and coronaviruses. Assay: immunoSEQ multiplex PCR; the TCRdb copy retains only in-frame clones and omits some. The repertoire holds approximately 22,000 clones, with roughly 72% as singletons. The antigens of these receptors remain unknown. CD4+ T cells from unexposed donors were obtained before the COVID-19 pandemic (2011-2018). Isolation of CD4+ T cells took place after approximately 10 days in culture. The material sequenced was CD4+ T cells from PBMCs, cultured in vitro. These receptor sequences come from a human donor in good health.

The rearrangement joins TRBV24-1 to TRBJ2-1, with 8 positions matching TRBD2. The length of the CDR3 is 15 residues. Per germline, CDR1 KGHDR and CDR2 SFDVKD. V shed 3 bases, J shed 6 bases, and the junction held 6 bases outside the gene matches. CDR3 residues: CATSDTTSGANEQFF. The CDR3 DNA reads TGTGCCACCAGTGATACAACTAGCGGAGCCAATGAGCAGTTCTTC.

The chain is built from TRBV9 and TRBJ1-4; D unresolved. CDR1 is SGDLS, CDR2 YYNGEE, per germline. The CDR3 sequence is 14 residues long. V lost 3 bases to trimming and J lost 4 bases, with 10 bases between them. In nucleotides, the CDR3 is TGTGCCAGCAGCGGCGCCCTAGGTAATGAAAAACTGTTTTTT. It encodes CASSGALGNEKLFF.

The chain is built from TRBV19 and TRBJ2-3; D is possibly TRBD1 or TRBD2 (5 bases each). The CDR3 sequence is 17 residues long. Germline CDR1 LNHDA, CDR2 SQIVND (reference sequence). V lost 3 bases to trimming and J lost 5 bases, with 21 bases between them. CDR3 nucleotide sequence: TGTGCCAGTAGTATTGGGGGTCTCAATTGGGGCAGAGATACGCAGTATTTT. Protein sequence: CASSIGGLNWGRDTQYF. Variable domain in full (rest from reference TRBV19 and TRBJ2-3): DGGITQSPKYLFRKEGQNVTLSCEQNLNHDAMYWYRQDPGQGLRLIYYSQIVNDFQKGDIAEGYSVSREKKESFPLTVTSAQKNPTAFYLCASSIGGLNWGRDTQYFGPGTRLTVL.

The V call is TRBV2, the J call TRBJ1-4; TRBD1 is a possible D gene (6 bases). Germline V lookup: CDR1 SNHLY, CDR2 FYNNEI. The germline V and J ends were trimmed by 8 bases and 6 bases, with 19 bases remaining between them. The CDR3 is 15 amino acids. The CDR3 spells CASGTTGFTHEKLFF. CDR3 in DNA: TGTGCCAGCGGAACGACAGGATTTACTCATGAAAAACTGTTTTTT.

The rearrangement joins TRBV3-1 (or the pseudogene TRBV3-2) to TRBJ2-7, with 8 bases matching TRBD1. CDR3 length equals 14 residues. Germline loops: CDR1 LGHDT, CDR2 YNNKEL (reference sequence). V dropped 3 bases and J dropped 5; count of bases not matched to a gene: 6. The CDR3 here is CASSQPGGFDEQYF. CDR3 sequence (DNA): TGTGCCAGCAGCCAGCCAGGGGGCTTCGACGAGCAGTACTTC.

The chain uses TRBV19 and TRBJ1-2; D call uncertain. The CDR3 is made up of 13 amino acids. Germline loops: CDR1 LNHDA, CDR2 SQIVND (reference sequence). V dropped 7 bases and J dropped 4 bases, with 13 bases sitting between them. The CDR3 is CASTPGQAYGYTF. In DNA form, the CDR3 reads TGTGCCAGTACCCCGGGCCAGGCCTATGGCTACACCTTC.

This clone was detected only a few times. V and J are TRBV19 and TRBJ2-6; D gene uncertain. V was cut by 1 base and J by 0 bases, with 7 bases left in between. Germline V CDR1 and CDR2: LNHDA, SQIVND (reference sequence). This CDR3 is 16 amino acids long. CDR3 coding DNA: TGTGCCAGTAGTATAGGGCTATCCTCTGGGGCCAACGTCCTGACTTTC. Translating it yields CASSIGLSSGANVLTF.

This chain uses TRBV12-3 or TRBV12-4 with TRBJ1-2, with 7 nucleotides matching TRBD1. Trimming took 5 bases from V and 4 from J; bases not matched to a gene: 1. The length of the CDR3 is 12 residues. The CDR3 sequence is CASSQGVYGYTF. Written as DNA, the CDR3 is TGTGCCAGCAGTCAGGGGGTCTATGGCTACACCTTC.

The rearrangement uses TRBV19 and TRBJ1-1; tentative D call: TRBD1 (5 bases). Looked up from germline, CDR1 is LNHDA and CDR2 is SQIVND (reference sequence). V was pared by 4 bases and J by 5 bases, with 20 bases between. The CDR3 is 16 amino acids. CDR3 loop: CASSNPGGGSETEAFF. In nucleotides, the CDR3 is TGTGCCAGTAGTAACCCGGGCGGGGGTAGTGAGACTGAAGCTTTCTTT.